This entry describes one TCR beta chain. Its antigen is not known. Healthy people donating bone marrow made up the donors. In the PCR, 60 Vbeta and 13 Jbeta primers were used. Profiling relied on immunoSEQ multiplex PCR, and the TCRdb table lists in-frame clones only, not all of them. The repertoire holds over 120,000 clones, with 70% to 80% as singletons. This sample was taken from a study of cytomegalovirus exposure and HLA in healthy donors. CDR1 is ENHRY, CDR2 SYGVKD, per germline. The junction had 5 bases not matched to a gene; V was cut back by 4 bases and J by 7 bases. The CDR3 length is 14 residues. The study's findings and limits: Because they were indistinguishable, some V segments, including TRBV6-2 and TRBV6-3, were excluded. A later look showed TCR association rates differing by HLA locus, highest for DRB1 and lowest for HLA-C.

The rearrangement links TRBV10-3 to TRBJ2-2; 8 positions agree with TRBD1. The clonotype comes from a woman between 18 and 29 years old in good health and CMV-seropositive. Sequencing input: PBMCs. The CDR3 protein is CAISVQGDNGELFF. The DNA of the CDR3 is TGTGCCATCAGTGTACAGGGGGACAACGGGGAGCTGTTTTTT.